These 17 T cell receptor beta chains were all obtained from the same sample, sequenced in a study of beta chain features in type 1 diabetes. Antigens of these TCRs are unknown. Whole-study findings and limits: Researchers report that Type 1 diabetes patients had moderately but significantly shorter TCRB CDR3s across all four CD4+ subsets.

Sequencing targeted expressed TCRB transcripts, as all isolated RNA had been reverse transcribed. The repertoire was sequenced with immunoSEQ multiplex PCR; TCRdb's copy has only in-frame clones and lacks some. The sample carries fewer than 350,000 clones, about 15% recorded once. Specimen: naive CD4+ T cells from blood. These receptors all stem from a man younger than 35 with type 1 diabetes.

This chain uses TRBV27 with TRBJ2-1; the D is unclear. Germline V gene data show CDR1 as MNHEY and CDR2 as SMNVEV (reference sequence). The CDR3 has 14 amino acids. V lost 5 bases to trimming and J lost 6 bases, with 14 bases between them. The CDR3 loop is CASSGKPYINEQFF. CDR3 sequence (DNA): TGTGCCAGCAGTGGTAAGCCCTATATCAATGAGCAGTTCTTC.

The sample holds a few counts of this clone. The chain is built from TRBV27 and TRBJ2-5; 10 bases match TRBD2. V lost 0 bases and J lost 2; bases outside the gene matches: 3. This CDR3 is 16 amino acids long. Germline loops: CDR1 MNHEY, CDR2 SMNVEV (reference sequence). DNA for the CDR3: TGTGCCAGCAGTTTATCTCTAGCGGGAGCACAAGAGACCCAGTACTTC. Protein sequence: CASSLSLAGAQETQYF.

The chain combines TRBV27 with TRBJ1-2, with no clear D. Germline V gene data show CDR1 as MNHEY and CDR2 as SMNVEV (reference sequence). V was pared by 8 bases and J by 0 bases, with 16 bases between. The CDR3 totals 15 residues. This CDR3 is CASSRKPSTNYGYTF. The CDR3 bases are TGTGCCAGCTCAAGAAAGCCTTCAACTAACTATGGCTACACCTTC.

This clone turned up a few times. The V gene is TRBV7-2, the J gene TRBJ1-2; 11 positions agree with TRBD1. Germline V CDR1 and CDR2: SGHTA, FQGNSA. V lost 1 base and J lost 7; bases outside the gene matches: 2. The CDR3 is 14 amino acids. The CDR3 region is CASSLDGTGGGYTF. The CDR3 nucleotides are TGTGCCAGCAGCTTAGATGGGACAGGGGGTGGCTACACCTTC. Using reference TRBV7-2 and TRBJ1-2 for the parts outside the CDR3, the full variable domain is GAGVSQSPSNKVTEKGKDVELRCDPISGHTALYWYRQSLGQGLEFLIYFQGNSAPDKSGLPSDRFSAERTGGSVSTLTIQRTQQEDSAVYLCASSLDGTGGGYTFGSGTRLTVV.

V and J are TRBV7-9 and TRBJ2-1; D is unresolved. The CDR3 is 15 residues long. The V end lost 1 base, the J end lost 10 bases, and 17 bases lay between the germline ends. CDR1 and CDR2 (germline): SEHNR, FQNEAQ (reference sequence). The CDR3 sequence: CASSLVGWLGTEQFF. CDR3 in DNA: TGTGCCAGCAGCTTAGTAGGTTGGCTGGGCACAGAGCAGTTCTTC.

J is TRBJ1-1 and V is TRBV4-1, with D possibly matching TRBD1 (6 bases). V was pared by 1 base and J by 11 bases, with 17 bases between. The CDR3 is 14 residues long. Germline V lookup: CDR1 MGHRA, CDR2 YSYEKL. The CDR3 protein is CASSQVGGVGTAFF. DNA of the CDR3: TGCGCCAGCAGCCAAGTAGGGGGGGTAGGGACTGCTTTCTTT.

This clone has just a few counts. The genes are TRBV30 and TRBJ2-1; a possible D gene is TRBD2 (5 bases). The V end lost 5 bases, the J end lost 0 bases, and 11 bases lay between the germline ends. The CDR3 sequence is 14 residues long. Germline lookup yields CDR1 GTSNPN and CDR2 SVGIG (reference sequence). This CDR3 reads CAWSLGSSYNEQFF. CDR3 bases: TGTGCCTGGTCTCTGGGGAGCTCCTACAATGAGCAGTTCTTC.

The V call is TRBV27, the J call TRBJ2-1, with TRBD2 identical over 10 bases. Germline trimming cut 2 bases from V and 2 bases from J; bases unmatched to any gene: 3. Germline V gene data show CDR1 as MNHEY and CDR2 as SMNVEV (reference sequence). This CDR3 region has 16 residues. The CDR3 spells CASSLMGLATYNEQFF. The DNA of the CDR3 is TGTGCCAGCAGTTTAATGGGACTAGCGACCTACAATGAGCAGTTCTTC.

This chain connects TRBV5-1 to TRBJ2-5; 8 nucleotides line up with TRBD2. CDR3 length: 16 amino acids. CDR1 and CDR2 (germline): SGHRS, YFSETQ. V shed 4 bases and J 0 bases; nucleotides not matched to a gene: 8. This CDR3 is CASSLQRGSYQETQYF. In nucleotides, the CDR3 is TGCGCCAGCAGCCTCCAGCGGGGGTCGTACCAAGAGACCCAGTACTTC.

This chain uses TRBV15 with TRBJ2-1, with 8 positions matching TRBD2. Trimming took 6 bases from V and 0 from J; bases not matched to a gene: 7. The CDR3 has 16 residues. Germline CDR1 and CDR2: LNHNV and YYDKDF (reference sequence). The CDR3 DNA follows: TGTGCCACCAGATATCGAAGCGGGAGCTCCTACAATGAGCAGTTCTTC. It encodes CATRYRSGSSYNEQFF.

This chain connects TRBV5-4 to TRBJ2-1; 12 positions agree with TRBD2. The CDR3 spans 14 residues. Germline lookup yields CDR1 SGHNT and CDR2 YYREEE (reference sequence). V was pared by 3 bases and J by 8 bases, with 3 bases of the junction left unmatched. DNA for the CDR3: TGTGCCAGCAGCTCGACTAGCGGGAGTGATGAGCAGTTCTTC. Its protein is CASSSTSGSDEQFF.

Note on this clone: Other nucleotide sequences in the sample specify the same CDR3. The chain uses TRBV7-2 and TRBJ2-5, with D uncertain. Trimming pared 1 base from V and 3 bases from J, leaving 3 bases between. Germline V gives CDR1 SGHTA, CDR2 FQGNSA. The CDR3 extends over 12 amino acids. The CDR3 here is CASSLVEETQYF. For the CDR3, the DNA is TGTGCCAGCAGCTTAGTCGAAGAGACCCAGTACTTC.

This clone was detected only a few times. The V call is TRBV20-1, the J call TRBJ2-1, with D possibly being TRBD2 (6 bases). Trimming left V 5 bases short and J 10 bases short, with 12 bases between. Germline loops: CDR1 DFQATT, CDR2 SNEGSKA (reference sequence). The CDR3 covers 11 residues. The CDR3 region has the DNA TGCAGTGCTGCGGGGTTCAACGAGCAGTTCTTC. It specifies CSAAGFNEQFF.

This clone was detected only a few times. Other nucleotide sequences in the sample specify the same CDR3. The gene calls are TRBV30 and TRBJ2-2, with D tentatively TRBD2 (5 bases). CDR1 is GTSNPN, CDR2 SVGIG, per germline (reference sequence). This CDR3 has 11 residues. Between the trimmed V and J ends, which lost 3 bases and 6 bases, there was a span of 5 bases. The CDR3 loop is CAWSGAGELFF. The CDR3 DNA is TGTGCCTGGAGCGGGGCCGGGGAGCTGTTTTTT.

The rearrangement joins TRBV29-1 to TRBJ2-3, with 7 bases aligning to TRBD2. Germline CDR1 and CDR2: SQVTM and ANQGSEA. V was pared by 8 bases and J by 3 bases, with 11 bases of the junction left unmatched. The CDR3 consists of 14 residues. The CDR3 DNA follows: TGCAGCAACTTAGAAGCGGGAAGGACAGATACGCAGTATTTT. Translation: CSNLEAGRTDTQYF.

The chain carries TRBV25-1 and TRBJ1-5; TRBD1 might be the D (6 bases). The CDR3 length is 14 residues. CDR1 MGHDK and CDR2 SYGVNS come from the germline V gene. Trimming removed 1 base at V and 7 bases at J, with 11 bases between. The CDR3 bases are TGTGCCAGCAGTGAATCAACAGGGTGGCAGCCCCAGCATTTT. This sequence encodes CASSESTGWQPQHF.

The rearrangement uses TRBV5-1 and TRBJ1-1; 9 nucleotides line up with TRBD1. The CDR3 consists of 15 residues. Germline V gene sequence: CDR1 SGHRS, CDR2 YFSETQ. Trimming took 1 base from V and 1 from J; bases not matched to a gene: 2. DNA of the CDR3: TGCGCCAGCAGCTTGTTGGGACAGGGGAACACTGAAGCTTTCTTT. This sequence encodes CASSLLGQGNTEAFF.